The 30 T cell receptor beta chains presented below share a single source sample, sequenced in a study of blood T cells in healthy people across ages. The authors ran a second PCR of roughly 6 to 12 cycles using a sample-barcoded 5' primer and a J-beta primer mix. MiXCR, applied by TCRdb to the 5' RACE reads, yields one record per CDR3 protein. The sample includes around 1,000,000 distinct CDR3 sequences, almost 25% of them seen just once. The same specimen was also included in a second study, on T cells of mothers and their children.

Source material: blood. These receptors all stem from a girl aged 2-15 years in good health.

V is TRBV11-2 and J is TRBJ2-5, with 10 nucleotides matching TRBD2. The J call is doubtful: the DNA matches TRBJ2-7 better. CDR1 is SGHAT and CDR2 is FQNNGV in the germline V gene. The CDR3 has 13 amino acids. CDR3: CASGLAVIYEQYF. For the CDR3, the DNA is TGTGCCAGCGGACTAGCGGTGATCTACGAGCAGTACTTC.

This clonotype was observed a handful of times. The gene calls are TRBV29-1 and TRBJ2-7; the D is unclear. Germline V gene data show CDR1 as SQVTM and CDR2 as ANQGSEA. The germline V and J ends were trimmed by 5 bases and 2 bases, with 16 bases remaining between them. The CDR3 contains 14 residues. The CDR3 DNA sequence: TGCAGCGTTTCCGCCGGTTATCGGACCTACGAGCAGTACTTC. This gives the protein CSVSAGYRTYEQYF.

Worth noting for this clonotype: One end of the junction varies from germline; a read error may be responsible. The chain has TRBV29-1 and TRBJ2-5, with D perhaps matching TRBD1 or TRBD2 (5 bases each). The germline CDR1 and CDR2 sequences are SQVTM and ANQGSEA. The CDR3 loop spans 15 amino acids. This CDR3 reads CGVGSTGGSQETQYF. CDR3 coding DNA: TGCGGCGTTGGATCGACTGGGGGATCACAAGAGACCCAGTACTTC.

The gene calls are TRBV27 and TRBJ2-2; D is unresolved. Looked up from germline, CDR1 is MNHEY and CDR2 is SMNVEV (reference sequence). V was pared by 5 bases and J by 0 bases, with 16 bases between. The CDR3 sequence is 17 residues long. CDR3 sequence (DNA): TGTGCCAGCAGTCCCGAATTTCCCCCCGCGAACACCGGGGAGCTGTTTTTT. Translation gives CASSPEFPPANTGELFF.

The V gene is TRBV9, the J gene TRBJ1-4, with D unclear. This CDR3 spans 13 amino acids. Germline CDR1 and CDR2: SGDLS and YYNGEE. V lost 0 bases and J lost 8, with 8 bases in between. As DNA, the CDR3 is TGTGCCAGCAGCGTAGGGGTGGCAGAAAAACTGTTTTTT. This gives the protein CASSVGVAEKLFF.

This clonotype has a handful of counts. The chain carries TRBV6-6 and TRBJ2-5; 8 bases fit TRBD2. V was pared by 5 bases and J by 8 bases, with 13 bases of the junction left unmatched. The CDR3 consists of 15 residues. Germline CDR1 is MNHNY and CDR2 is SVGAGI (reference sequence). The CDR3, as DNA: TGTGCCAGCAGTCCTCCGGGACTAGGGGGAGACACCCAGTACTTC. It yields the protein CASSPPGLGGDTQYF.

This clonotype was counted a few times. The V gene is TRBV7-2, the J gene TRBJ2-3; 10 bases line up with TRBD2. The CDR3 covers 16 residues. The trim removed 5 bases at V and 4 bases at J, leaving 9 bases unmatched. The germline V gene has CDR1 SGHTA and CDR2 FQGNSA. CDR3 residues: CASSLEASGGSDTQYF. The CDR3 nucleotides read TGTGCCAGCAGCCTAGAGGCTAGCGGGGGATCAGATACGCAGTATTTT. Full variable domain (remainder filled in from reference TRBV7-2 and TRBJ2-3): GAGVSQSPSNKVTEKGKDVELRCDPISGHTALYWYRQSLGQGLEFLIYFQGNSAPDKSGLPSDRFSAERTGGSVSTLTIQRTQQEDSAVYLCASSLEASGGSDTQYFGPGTRLTVL.

Of note for this clonotype: Mismatch with germline at one junction end may stem from a read error. The rearrangement uses TRBV7-2 and TRBJ1-2, with D possibly TRBD1 on 6 matching bases. The CDR3 is 14 amino acids. CDR1 is SGHTA, CDR2 FQGNSA, per germline. CDR3 in amino acids: CVSSYEQGREGYTF. In nucleotides, the CDR3 is TGTGTCAGCAGCTACGAGCAGGGGCGAGAAGGCTACACCTTC.

This chain joins TRBV2 and TRBJ2-5; 13 bases match TRBD2. V gave up 7 bases and J gave up 4 bases; unmatched junction bases: 12. The CDR3 is 17 amino acids. Germline V gives CDR1 SNHLY, CDR2 FYNNEI. CDR3 DNA: TGTGCCAGCATAGGACTAGCGGGAGCCCGGCCCGGAGAGACCCAGTACTTC. It codes for CASIGLAGARPGETQYF.

The chain employs TRBV28 and TRBJ2-5; D is ambiguous. This CDR3 region has 15 residues. Germline V lookup: CDR1 MDHEN, CDR2 SYDVKM. Deletions cut 8 bases from V and 2 bases from J, with 18 bases between. The CDR3 loop reads CASSFATATQETQYF. The CDR3 DNA reads TGTGCCAGCTCCTTCGCGACGGCGACTCAAGAGACCCAGTACTTC.

The chain carries TRBV5-8 and TRBJ2-6; perhaps D is TRBD1 or TRBD2 (6 bases each). V was clipped by 4 bases and J by 2 bases, with 16 bases between them. Germline loops: CDR1 SGHTS, CDR2 YDEGEE. The CDR3 loop spans 17 amino acids. The CDR3 DNA reads TGTGCCAGCAGCCAAGGGGGAGGCGACCCTGGGGCCAACGTCCTGACTTTC. As protein: CASSQGGGDPGANVLTF.

This clonotype was counted between two and nine times. The chain couples TRBV6-5 to TRBJ1-2; maybe TRBD1 (6 bases). From germline, CDR1 is MNHEY and CDR2 SVGAGI. V dropped 6 bases and J dropped 4 bases, with 18 bases sitting between them. This CDR3 is built from 15 residues. The CDR3 loop is CASRPRGQLIYGYTF. CDR3 DNA sequence: TGTGCCAGCAGGCCCCGGGGACAACTTATCTATGGCTACACCTTC.

V gene TRBV6-6 combines with J gene TRBJ1-2, with no clear D. The CDR3 is made up of 12 amino acids. V was pared by 11 bases and J by 8 bases, with 18 bases between. CDR1 is MNHNY and CDR2 is SVGAGI in the germline V gene (reference sequence). CDR3 nucleotides: TGTGCCTGCTACGAGGCTGAGTGGGGCTACACCTTC. Translated, it gives CACYEAEWGYTF.

This chain joins TRBV3-1 and TRBJ2-1; D possibly corresponds to TRBD2 (6 bases). The CDR3 covers 12 residues. Trimming removed 8 bases at V and 4 bases at J, with 9 bases between. From germline, CDR1 is LGHDT and CDR2 YNNKEL (reference sequence). As DNA, the CDR3 is TGTGCCAGCTCCGGGAGATACAATGAGCAGTTCTTC. As protein: CASSGRYNEQFF.

The rearrangement links TRBV2 to TRBJ2-5; D gene ambiguous. The DNA end is more similar to TRBJ2-7, so the J call may be wrong. The CDR3 totals 12 residues. Per germline, CDR1 SNHLY and CDR2 FYNNEI. CDR3 region: CASAPHSYEQYF. CDR3 in DNA: TGTGCCAGCGCTCCCCACTCCTACGAGCAGTACTTC.

The sample holds a few counts of this clonotype. The chain has TRBV3-1 and TRBJ2-1; D perhaps matches TRBD2 (6 bases). This CDR3 has 15 amino acids. Germline CDR1 LGHDT, CDR2 YNNKEL (reference sequence). Trimming stripped 4 bases from V and 5 bases from J, with 15 bases between. This CDR3 reads CASSRASGLNNEQFF. In DNA, the CDR3 is TGTGCCAGCAGCCGAGCAAGCGGGTTAAACAATGAGCAGTTCTTC.

J is TRBJ2-7 and V is TRBV28; perhaps TRBD1 as D (6 bases). Germline V gene sequence: CDR1 MDHEN, CDR2 SYDVKM. The CDR3 extends over 14 amino acids. V was trimmed by 5 bases and J by 5 bases, leaving 16 bases between them. DNA for the CDR3: TGTGCCAGCAGTCCCGGGACATCGAACCACGAGCAGTACTTC. Protein: CASSPGTSNHEQYF.

The J gene is TRBJ2-1, the V gene TRBV20-1; 11 bases match TRBD2. The CDR3 has 16 residues. The germline CDR1 and CDR2 sequences are DFQATT and SNEGSKA (reference sequence). The J segment lost 0 bases and the V segment lost 1 base, leaving 2 bases of the junction unmatched. The CDR3 reads CSARATSGSSYNEQFF. The CDR3 region has the DNA TGCAGTGCTAGAGCCACTAGCGGGAGCTCCTACAATGAGCAGTTCTTC.

This CDR3 is CASSRRLPGQQETQYF. In DNA form, the CDR3 reads TGTGCCAGCAGCCGAAGACTACCGGGACAGCAAGAGACCCAGTACTTC. The V call is TRBV7-9, the J call TRBJ2-5; TRBD1 matches at 7 bases. V lost 5 bases and J lost 2; bases outside the gene matches: 11. There are 16 residues in the CDR3. Germline assignment: CDR1 SEHNR and CDR2 FQNEAQ (reference sequence).

The chain combines TRBV2 with TRBJ2-7; maybe TRBD2 (5 bases). Per the germline V gene, CDR1 is SNHLY and CDR2 is FYNNEI. Trimming stripped 0 bases from V and 3 bases from J, with 12 bases between. The CDR3 totals 15 residues. The CDR3 coding sequence is TGTGCCAGCAGTGAAGCGTCGAGAGGGAGCTACGAGCAGTACTTC. Translated: CASSEASRGSYEQYF.

The rearrangement links TRBV2 to TRBJ1-5, with D perhaps TRBD1 (6 bases). Trimming removed 4 bases from V and 4 bases from J, with 11 bases in between. This CDR3 contains 14 residues. Germline V gives CDR1 SNHLY, CDR2 FYNNEI. The chain's CDR3 is CASSVMGTNQPQHF. The CDR3 DNA sequence: TGTGCCAGCAGTGTAATGGGGACAAATCAGCCCCAGCATTTT.

A note on this clonotype: An end of the junction differs from the germline gene, which may be a read error. The chain employs TRBV6-5 and TRBJ2-7, with D possibly TRBD1 on 5 matching bases. The CDR3 extends over 15 amino acids. The germline CDR1 and CDR2 sequences are MNHEY and SVGAGI. This CDR3 is CVSSPFRGNVVEQYF. The CDR3 DNA sequence: TGTGTCAGCAGCCCCTTTAGGGGTAATGTGGTCGAGCAGTACTTC.

The chain recombines TRBV4-2 with TRBJ2-7; 7 bases are shared with TRBD2. Germline lookup yields CDR1 LGHNA and CDR2 YNFKEQ. The length of the CDR3 is 13 residues. V shed 3 bases and J 4 bases; nucleotides not matched to a gene: 3. CDR3 sequence (DNA): TGTGCCAGCAGCCACGGCGGGGGATACGAGCAGTACTTC. This codes for CASSHGGGYEQYF.

This clonotype was seen a handful of times. The V gene is TRBV12-3 or TRBV12-4, the J gene TRBJ1-4; D gene unclear. V lost 4 bases and J 2 bases, leaving 8 bases between the germline ends. CDR3 size: 14 residues. CDR3 sequence: CASSYGSTNEKLFF. CDR3 sequence (DNA): TGTGCCAGCAGTTACGGTAGTACTAATGAAAAACTGTTTTTT.

This clonotype was observed a handful of times. The genes are TRBV29-1 and TRBJ1-1, with 7 bases fitting TRBD1. The CDR3 runs to 13 residues. Germline CDR1 is SQVTM and CDR2 is ANQGSEA. This CDR3 is CSVTDQTGSEAFF. Here the CDR3 DNA reads TGCAGTGTTACCGACCAGACAGGGAGTGAAGCTTTCTTT.

The chain joins TRBV7-9 to TRBJ1-1; D not resolved. In germline, CDR1 is SEHNR, CDR2 FQNEAQ (reference sequence). This CDR3 is 13 amino acids long. V gave up 1 base and J gave up 9 bases, with 12 bases separating them. The CDR3 DNA follows: TGTGCCAGCAGCTTAGAAGGGAAATCCCAAGCTTTCTTT. Protein: CASSLEGKSQAFF.

This clonotype was found a few times. The chain joins TRBV12-3 or TRBV12-4 to TRBJ1-2; D gene unclear. This CDR3 contains 17 residues. V was trimmed by 4 bases and J by 4 bases, leaving 22 bases between them. CDR3 amino acids: CASSYLLSRAAIYGYTF. The DNA of the CDR3 is TGTGCCAGCAGTTATCTCCTCTCACGTGCAGCTATCTATGGCTACACCTTC.

The V call is TRBV15, the J call TRBJ2-4, with D maybe TRBD2 (5 bases). The CDR3 extends over 12 amino acids. The V and J ends lost 5 bases and 8 bases respectively, with 10 bases between them. In germline, CDR1 is LNHNV, CDR2 YYDKDF (reference sequence). In DNA form, the CDR3 reads TGTGCCACCAGCCGGGCCGGGGACATTCAGTACTTC. Its protein product is CATSRAGDIQYF.

This clonotype was observed a few times. The CDR3 protein is CASSQETVIKDGYTF. DNA of the CDR3: TGTGCCAGCAGCCAAGAGACAGTGATAAAGGATGGCTACACCTTC. The chain is built from TRBV3-1 and TRBJ1-2; tentative D call: TRBD1 (5 bases). The CDR3 has 15 amino acids. Germline CDR1 and CDR2: LGHDT and YNNKEL (reference sequence). The V gene lost 0 bases and the J gene lost 6 bases, with 14 bases spanning the gap.

The chain joins TRBV11-2 to TRBJ2-2; TRBD1 matches at 10 bases. Trimming took 4 bases from V and 6 from J; bases not matched to a gene: 8. The CDR3 has 16 amino acids. Germline CDR1 SGHAT, CDR2 FQNNGV. CDR3 sequence: CASSSRQGAHPGELFF. In DNA, the CDR3 is TGTGCCAGCAGCTCAAGACAGGGGGCGCATCCCGGGGAGCTGTTTTTT.